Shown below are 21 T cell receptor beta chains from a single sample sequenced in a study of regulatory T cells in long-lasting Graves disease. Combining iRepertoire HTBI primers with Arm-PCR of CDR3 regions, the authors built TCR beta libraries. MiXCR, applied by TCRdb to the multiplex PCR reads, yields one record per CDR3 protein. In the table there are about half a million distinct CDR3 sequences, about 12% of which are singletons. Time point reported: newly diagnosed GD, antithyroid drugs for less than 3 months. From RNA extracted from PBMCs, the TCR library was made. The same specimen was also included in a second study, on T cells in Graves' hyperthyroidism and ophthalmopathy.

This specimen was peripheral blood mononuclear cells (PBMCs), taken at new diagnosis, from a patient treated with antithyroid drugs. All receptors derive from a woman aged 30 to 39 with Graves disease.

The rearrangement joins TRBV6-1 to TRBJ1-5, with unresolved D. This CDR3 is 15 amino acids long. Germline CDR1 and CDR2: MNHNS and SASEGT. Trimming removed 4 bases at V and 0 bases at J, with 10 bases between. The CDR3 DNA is TGTGCCAGCAGTGTGCCGAGGCATAGCAATCAGCCCCAGCATTTT. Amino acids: CASSVPRHSNQPQHF.

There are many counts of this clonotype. CDR3 sequence: CASSLRPQETQYF. CDR3 in DNA: TGTGCCAGCAGTTTACGGCCCCAAGAGACCCAGTACTTC. The rearrangement joins TRBV27 to TRBJ2-5; D remains unclear. Germline V gives CDR1 MNHEY, CDR2 SMNVEV (reference sequence). The CDR3 runs to 13 residues. Trimming took 2 bases from V and 1 from J, leaving 5 bases between them.

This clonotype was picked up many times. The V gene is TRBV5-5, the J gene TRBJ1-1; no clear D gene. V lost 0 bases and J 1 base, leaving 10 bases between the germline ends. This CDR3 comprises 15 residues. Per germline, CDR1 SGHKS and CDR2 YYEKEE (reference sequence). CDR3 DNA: TGTGCCAGCAGCTTGGCCGTGGTGGAGAACACTGAAGCTTTCTTT. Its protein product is CASSLAVVENTEAFF. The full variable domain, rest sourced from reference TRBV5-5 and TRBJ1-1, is DAGVTQSPTHLIKTRGQQVTLRCSPISGHKSVSWYQQVLGQGPQFIFQYYEKEERGRGNFPDRFSARQFPNYSSELNVNALLLGDSALYLCASSLAVVENTEAFFGQGTRLTVV.

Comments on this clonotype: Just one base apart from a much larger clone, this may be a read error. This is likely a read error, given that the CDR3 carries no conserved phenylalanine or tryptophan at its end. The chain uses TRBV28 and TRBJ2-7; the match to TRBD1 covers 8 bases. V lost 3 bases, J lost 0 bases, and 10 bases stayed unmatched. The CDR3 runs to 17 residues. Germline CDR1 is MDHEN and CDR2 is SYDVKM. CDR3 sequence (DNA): TGTGCCAGCAGTTTGACAGGGGCCACATTCAACTCCTACGAGCAGTACCTC. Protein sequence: CASSLTGATFNSYEQYL.

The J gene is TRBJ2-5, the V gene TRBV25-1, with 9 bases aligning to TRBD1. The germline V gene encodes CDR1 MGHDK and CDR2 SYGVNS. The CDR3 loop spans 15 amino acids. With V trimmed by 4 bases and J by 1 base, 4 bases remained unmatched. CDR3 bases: TGTGCCAGCAGTGGGACAGGGGTCCTCCAAGAGACCCAGTACTTC. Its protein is CASSGTGVLQETQYF.

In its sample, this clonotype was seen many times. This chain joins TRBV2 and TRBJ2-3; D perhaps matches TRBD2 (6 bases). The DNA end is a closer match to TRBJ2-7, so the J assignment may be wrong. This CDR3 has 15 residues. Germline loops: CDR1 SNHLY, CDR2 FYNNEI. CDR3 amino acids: CASSEGRTTSHEQYF. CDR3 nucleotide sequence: TGTGCCAGCAGTGAGGGACGGACTACGTCCCACGAGCAGTACTTC.

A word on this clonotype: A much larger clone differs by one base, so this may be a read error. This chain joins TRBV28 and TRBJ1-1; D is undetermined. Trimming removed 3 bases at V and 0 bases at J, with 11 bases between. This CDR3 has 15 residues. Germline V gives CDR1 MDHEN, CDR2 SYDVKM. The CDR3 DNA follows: TGTGCCAGCAGTTTGCCGGTTGTTATGAACACTGAAGCTTTCTTT. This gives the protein CASSLPVVMNTEAFF.

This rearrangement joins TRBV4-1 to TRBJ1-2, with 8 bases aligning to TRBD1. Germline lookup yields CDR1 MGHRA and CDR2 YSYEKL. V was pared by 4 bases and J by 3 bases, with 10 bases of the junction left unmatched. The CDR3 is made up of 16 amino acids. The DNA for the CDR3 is TGCGCCAGCAGCCCGTGGGGCCAGGGGGCGGACTATGGCTACACCTTC. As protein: CASSPWGQGADYGYTF.

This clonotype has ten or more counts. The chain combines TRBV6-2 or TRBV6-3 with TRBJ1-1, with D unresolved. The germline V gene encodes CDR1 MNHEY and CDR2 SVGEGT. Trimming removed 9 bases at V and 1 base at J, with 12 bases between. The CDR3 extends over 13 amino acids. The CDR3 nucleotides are TGTGCCAGTGTCCCTTACGGGAACACTGAAGCTTTCTTT. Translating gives CASVPYGNTEAFF.

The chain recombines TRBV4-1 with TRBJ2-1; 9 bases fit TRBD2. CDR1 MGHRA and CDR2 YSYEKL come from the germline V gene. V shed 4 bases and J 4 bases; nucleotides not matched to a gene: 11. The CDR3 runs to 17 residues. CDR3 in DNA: TGCGCCAGCAGCCTCACCCTAGCGGGGCTTTCATACAATGAGCAGTTCTTC. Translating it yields CASSLTLAGLSYNEQFF.

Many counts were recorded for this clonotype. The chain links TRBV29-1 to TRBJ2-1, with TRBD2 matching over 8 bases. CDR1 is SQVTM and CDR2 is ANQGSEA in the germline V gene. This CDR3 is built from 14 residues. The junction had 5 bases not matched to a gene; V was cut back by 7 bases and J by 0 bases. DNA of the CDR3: TGCAGCGGGAGCGGGGGAAGCTCCTACAATGAGCAGTTCTTC. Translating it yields CSGSGGSSYNEQFF.

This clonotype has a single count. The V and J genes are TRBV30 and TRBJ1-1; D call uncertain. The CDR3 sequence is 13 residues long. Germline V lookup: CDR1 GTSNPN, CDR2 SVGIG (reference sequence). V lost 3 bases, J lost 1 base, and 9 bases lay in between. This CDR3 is CAWSEQRNTEAFF. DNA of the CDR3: TGTGCCTGGAGCGAACAAAGGAACACTGAAGCTTTCTTT.

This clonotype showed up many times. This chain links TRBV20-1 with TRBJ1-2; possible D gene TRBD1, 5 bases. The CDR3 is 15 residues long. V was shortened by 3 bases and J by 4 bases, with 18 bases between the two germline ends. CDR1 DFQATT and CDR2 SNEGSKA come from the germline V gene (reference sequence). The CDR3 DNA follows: TGCAGTGCTAGGAAAGGAGGGGAGACGGCCTATGGCTACACCTTC. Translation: CSARKGGETAYGYTF.

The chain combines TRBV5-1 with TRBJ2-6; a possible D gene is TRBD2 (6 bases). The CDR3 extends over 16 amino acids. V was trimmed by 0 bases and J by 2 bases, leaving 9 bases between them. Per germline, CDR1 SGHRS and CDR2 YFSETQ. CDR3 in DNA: TGCGCCAGCAGCTTGGGGGGGGTAACTGGGGCCAACGTCCTGACTTTC. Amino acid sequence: CASSLGGVTGANVLTF.

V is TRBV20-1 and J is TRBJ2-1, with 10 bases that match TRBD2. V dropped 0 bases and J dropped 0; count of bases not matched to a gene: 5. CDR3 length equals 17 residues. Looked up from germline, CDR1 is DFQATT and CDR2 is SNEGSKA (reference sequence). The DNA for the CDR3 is TGCAGTGCTAGAGAACTAGCGGGGAAGATCTCCTACAATGAGCAGTTCTTC. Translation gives CSARELAGKISYNEQFF.

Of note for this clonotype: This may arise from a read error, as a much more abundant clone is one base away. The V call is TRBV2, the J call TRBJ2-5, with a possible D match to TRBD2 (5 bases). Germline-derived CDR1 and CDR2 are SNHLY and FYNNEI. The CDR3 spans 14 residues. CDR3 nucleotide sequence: TGTGCCAGCACTTCCTTTAAAGGTGGGGAGATCCAGTACTTC. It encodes CASTSFKGGEIQYF. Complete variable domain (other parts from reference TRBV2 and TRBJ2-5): EPEVTQTPSHQVTQMGQEVILRCVPISNHLYFYWYRQILGQKVEFLVSFYNNEISEKSEIFDDQFSVERPDGSNFTLKIRSTKLEDSAMYFCASTSFKGGEIQYFGPGTRLLVL.

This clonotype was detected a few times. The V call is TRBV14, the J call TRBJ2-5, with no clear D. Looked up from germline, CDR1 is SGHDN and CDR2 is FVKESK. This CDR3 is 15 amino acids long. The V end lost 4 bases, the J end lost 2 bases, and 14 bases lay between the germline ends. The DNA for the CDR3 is TGTGCCAGCAGCCCTCTAGGTCCTTTACAAGAGACCCAGTACTTC. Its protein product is CASSPLGPLQETQYF.

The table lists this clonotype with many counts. Here the CDR3 reads CSAKSGLSTDTQYF. In DNA, the CDR3 is TGCAGTGCTAAAAGCGGGTTGAGCACAGATACGCAGTATTTT. This sequence joins TRBV20-1 and TRBJ2-3; the D gene is possibly TRBD2 (6 bases). The V and J ends lost 4 bases and 0 bases respectively, with 11 bases between them. The germline CDR1 and CDR2 sequences are DFQATT and SNEGSKA (reference sequence). The CDR3 is made up of 14 amino acids.

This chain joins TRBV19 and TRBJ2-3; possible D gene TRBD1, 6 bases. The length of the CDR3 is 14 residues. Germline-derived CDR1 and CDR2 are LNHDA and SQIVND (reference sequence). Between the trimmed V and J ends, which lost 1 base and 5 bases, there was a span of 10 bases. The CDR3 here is CASSIGGPRDTQYF. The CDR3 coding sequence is TGTGCCAGTAGTATAGGGGGGCCTCGAGATACGCAGTATTTT. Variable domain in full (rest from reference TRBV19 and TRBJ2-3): DGGITQSPKYLFRKEGQNVTLSCEQNLNHDAMYWYRQDPGQGLRLIYYSQIVNDFQKGDIAEGYSVSREKKESFPLTVTSAQKNPTAFYLCASSIGGPRDTQYFGPGTRLTVL.

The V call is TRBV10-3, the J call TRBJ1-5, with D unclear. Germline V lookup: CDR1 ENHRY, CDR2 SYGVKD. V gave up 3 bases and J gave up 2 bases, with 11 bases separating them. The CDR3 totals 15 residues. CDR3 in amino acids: CAISEQIGGNQPQHF. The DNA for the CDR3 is TGTGCCATCAGTGAACAAATCGGGGGCAATCAGCCCCAGCATTTT.

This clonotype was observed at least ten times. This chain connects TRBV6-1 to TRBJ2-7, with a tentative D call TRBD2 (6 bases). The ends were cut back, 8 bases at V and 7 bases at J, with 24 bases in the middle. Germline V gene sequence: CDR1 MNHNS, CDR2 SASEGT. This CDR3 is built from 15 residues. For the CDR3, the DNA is TGTGCCAGCTATCAGATCGGGGGAACTCTGGGGGAGCAGTACTTC. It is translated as CASYQIGGTLGEQYF.